This T cell receptor beta chain is from a study of blood T cell repertoires in COVID-19. In the original processing: The authors estimated nucleated cell counts from reference gene primer amplification. Clones were read by immunoSEQ multiplex PCR, and TCRdb kept only the in-frame ones, dropping some. The V and J calls and the clone size are those of that table, but D and trimming were determined from the DNA. This table holds approximately 240,000 clones, about 83% found once. The germline V gene has CDR1 SQVTM and CDR2 ANQGSEA. V gave up 6 bases and J gave up 6 bases, with 12 bases separating them. The CDR3 has 12 residues.

The gene calls are TRBV29-1 and TRBJ2-1; D is possibly TRBD1 (5 bases). The specimen was peripheral blood. The clonotype was recovered from a man aged 45-65 years with acute or convalescent COVID-19. CDR3 bases: TGCAGCGTACGTTCAGGGCCCAATGAGCAGTTCTTC. It codes for CSVRSGPNEQFF.